This T cell receptor beta chain comes out of a study of identical twins. Findings and limits, study-wide: Model-predicted out-of-frame TCR alpha sharing fell below observed values in monozygotic twins.

Germline CDR1 and CDR2: SNHLY and FYNNEI. V was shortened by 7 bases and J by 8 bases, with 17 bases between the two germline ends. The CDR3 totals 13 residues. Worth noting for this clonotype: Its specificity is unknown.

TCRdb itself ran the 5' RACE reads through MiXCR, one entry per CDR3 protein. The sample holds 1.5 million to 2 million distinct CDR3 sequences, 32% seen once. The sample consisted of cord blood. This receptor was taken from a newborn girl in good health. The gene calls are TRBV2 and TRBJ1-2, with TRBD1 as a possible D gene (5 bases). CDR3 nucleotides: TGTGCCAGCAAGTTCGAGGGTGGGGCGGGCTACACCTTC. Its protein is CASKFEGGAGYTF. Complete variable domain (other parts from reference TRBV2 and TRBJ1-2): EPEVTQTPSHQVTQMGQEVILRCVPISNHLYFYWYRQILGQKVEFLVSFYNNEISEKSEIFDDQFSVERPDGSNFTLKIRSTKLEDSAMYFCASKFEGGAGYTFGSGTRLTVV.